This passage covers 9 T cell receptor beta chains from one sample sequenced in a study of cytotoxic CD8 clonotypes in ibrutinib-treated CLL. Here immunoSEQ multiplex PCR was the method, and the copy in TCRdb shows in-frame clones only, minus some. The sample consists of around 33,000 clones, 60% to 80% of them appearing once. This sample comprised PBMCs, obtained before ibrutinib treatment. Receptor source: a human donor with chronic lymphocytic leukemia.

The CDR3 coding sequence is TGCGCCAGCAGCCAGGACTTGGGGACCCAGTACTTC. Its protein product is CASSQDLGTQYF. The chain employs TRBV5-1 and TRBJ2-5; a weak D match, TRBD2 (5 bases). The CDR3 runs 12 residues. The V end was cut by 4 bases, the J end by 7 bases, with 11 bases between. Germline values: CDR1 SGHRS, CDR2 YFSETQ. The full variable domain, in which reference TRBV5-1 and TRBJ2-5 provide the parts outside the CDR3, is KAGVTQTPRYLIKTRGQQVTLSCSPISGHRSVSWYQQTPGQGLQFLFEYFSETQRNKGNFPGRFSGRQFSNSRSEMNVSTLELGDSALYLCASSQDLGTQYFGPGTRLLVL.

This clone was found a few times. The chain combines TRBV28 with TRBJ1-3; possibly TRBD1 for D (5 bases). This CDR3 has 16 residues. The ends were cut back, 5 bases at V and 1 base at J, with 15 bases in the middle. CDR1 is MDHEN and CDR2 is SYDVKM in the germline V gene. The CDR3: CASSPPGALSGNTIYF. CDR3 sequence (DNA): TGTGCCAGCAGTCCCCCCGGGGCCCTATCTGGAAACACCATATATTTT.

This clone was counted a single time. This chain links TRBV28 with TRBJ2-3, with 10 nucleotides matching TRBD2. The V gene end was trimmed by 1 base and the J gene end by 2 bases; junction bases not matched to a gene: 6. CDR1 is MDHEN, CDR2 SYDVKM, per germline. This CDR3 has 17 residues. The DNA for the CDR3 is TGTGCCAGCAGTTTATTGGCTAGCGGGAGATTCACAGATACGCAGTATTTT. This encodes CASSLLASGRFTDTQYF.

The chain combines TRBV6-6 with TRBJ2-7, with D uncertain. Germline V gene sequence: CDR1 MNHNY, CDR2 SVGAGI (reference sequence). The CDR3 is made up of 14 amino acids. V lost 0 bases to trimming and J lost 6 bases, with 12 bases between them. The CDR3 nucleotides read TGTGCCAGCAGTTACTCGGTCGTCGGTCTCGAGCAGTACTTC. It encodes CASSYSVVGLEQYF.

The chain combines TRBV10-3 with TRBJ2-5, with 10 bases lining up with TRBD2. From germline, CDR1 is ENHRY and CDR2 SYGVKD. The CDR3 is 15 residues long. V gave up 6 bases and J gave up 5 bases; unmatched junction bases: 9. CDR3 bases: TGTGCCATCAGCGAGCCAGCGGGAGGGCCGGAGACCCAGTACTTC. It translates to CAISEPAGGPETQYF.

This chain joins TRBV18 and TRBJ2-7; TRBD2 aligns across 16 bases. V lost 0 bases, J lost 6 bases, and 11 bases stayed unmatched. The length of the CDR3 is 19 residues. Germline loops: CDR1 KGHSH, CDR2 LQKENI. The CDR3 DNA sequence: TGTGCCAGCTCACCACCGGGACTAGCGGGAGGGGGCCGCCTGAGCGAGCAGTACTTC. This sequence encodes CASSPPGLAGGGRLSEQYF.

This chain joins TRBV7-9 and TRBJ2-7; TRBD1 matches 7 bases. Looked up from germline, CDR1 is SEHNR and CDR2 is FQNEAQ (reference sequence). The CDR3 runs 14 residues. With V trimmed by 5 bases and J by 3 bases, 7 bases remained unmatched. CDR3 sequence: CASSRQGTLYEQYF. The CDR3 nucleotides read TGTGCCAGCAGCCGACAGGGAACTCTCTACGAGCAGTACTTC. Complete variable domain (other parts from reference TRBV7-9 and TRBJ2-7): DTGVSQNPRHKITKRGQNVTFRCDPISEHNRLYWYRQTLGQGPEFLTYFQNEAQLEKSRLLSDRFSAERPKGSFSTLEIQRTEQGDSAMYLCASSRQGTLYEQYFGPGTRLTVT.

By sample share, this clone is medium-sized. The rearrangement joins TRBV15 to TRBJ2-1; TRBD1 matches at 9 bases. The germline V gene encodes CDR1 LNHNV and CDR2 YYDKDF (reference sequence). Trimming took 2 bases from V and 8 from J; bases not matched to a gene: 4. The CDR3 has 14 amino acids. CDR3: CATSRPGTGYEQFF. The CDR3 DNA follows: TGTGCCACCAGCAGACCGGGGACAGGGTATGAGCAGTTCTTC.

This chain joins TRBV29-1 and TRBJ2-6, with D perhaps TRBD2 (5 bases). CDR3 length: 16 residues. The germline gives CDR1 SQVTM, CDR2 ANQGSEA. The V and J ends lost 4 bases and 0 bases respectively, with 13 bases between them. The CDR3 sequence: CSVGGGRGSGANVLTF. For the CDR3, the DNA is TGCAGCGTTGGTGGAGGACGCGGCTCTGGGGCCAACGTCCTGACTTTC.